A single sample gave rise to the 14 T cell receptor beta chains below, sequenced in a study of cytomegalovirus exposure and HLA in healthy donors. Use of 60 Vbeta and 13 Jbeta primers characterized the PCR. Profiling relied on immunoSEQ multiplex PCR, and the TCRdb table lists in-frame clones only, not all of them. The sample records more than 85,000 clones, 60% to 85% being singletons. The sequenced sample was PBMCs. The source of these receptors is a man aged 35 to 55 in good health and CMV-seronegative.

V gene TRBV4-1 combines with J gene TRBJ2-2, with 7 bases matching TRBD2. The CDR3 is 15 residues long. Losses at the gene ends were 5 bases for V and 5 bases for J; bases not matched to a gene: 8. Per germline, CDR1 MGHRA and CDR2 YSYEKL. CDR3 nucleotide sequence: TGCGCCAGCAGCTTAGGCGGGGGAAGGACCGGGGAGCTGTTTTTT. Translation gives CASSLGGGRTGELFF.

This chain connects TRBV2 to TRBJ2-7; D not resolved. The V gene lost 2 bases and the J gene lost 1 base, with 15 bases spanning the gap. Germline V gives CDR1 SNHLY, CDR2 FYNNEI. The CDR3 loop spans 16 amino acids. The CDR3 loop reads CASSENLWAESYEQYF. The CDR3, as DNA: TGTGCCAGCAGTGAAAATCTATGGGCAGAATCCTACGAGCAGTACTTC.

This chain connects TRBV29-1 to TRBJ2-5; 10 bases align to TRBD2. Near its end, the DNA agrees better with TRBJ2-7, so the J call may be wrong. The CDR3 length is 13 residues. Germline V CDR1 and CDR2: SQVTM, ANQGSEA. CDR3 amino acids: CSVVTSGNYEQYF. CDR3 sequence (DNA): TGCAGCGTCGTTACTAGCGGGAACTACGAGCAGTACTTC.

The CDR3 sequence is CASSLHRGYQETQYF. The CDR3 DNA reads TGTGCCAGCAGCTTACACAGGGGATACCAAGAGACCCAGTACTTC. The chain employs TRBV7-7 and TRBJ2-5, with 7 nucleotides matching TRBD1. The germline gives CDR1 SSHAT, CDR2 FNYEAQ (reference sequence). This CDR3 region has 15 residues. V gave up 2 bases and J gave up 0 bases; unmatched junction bases: 3. Filled out from reference TRBV7-7 and TRBJ2-5, the complete variable domain reads GAGVSQSPRYKVTKRGQDVTLRCDPISSHATLYWYQQALGQGPEFLTYFNYEAQPDKSGLPSDRFSAERPEGSISTLTIQRTEQRDSAMYRCASSLHRGYQETQYFGPGTRLLVL.

The gene calls are TRBV23-1 and TRBJ2-6, with D uncertain. TRBV23-1 is an open reading frame, and its role is uncertain. This CDR3 comprises 13 residues. V dropped 7 bases and J dropped 3 bases, with 7 bases sitting between them. CDR3 amino acids: CASISFGANVLTF. In DNA form, the CDR3 reads TGCGCCAGCATTTCCTTTGGGGCCAACGTCCTGACTTTC.

J is TRBJ2-7 and V is TRBV7-3, with 9 bases that match TRBD1. Trimming took 2 bases from V and 9 from J; bases not matched to a gene: 17. The CDR3 extends over 17 amino acids. CDR1 is SGHTA, CDR2 FQGTGA, per germline. The CDR3 region is CASSLEEGDRASHGQYF. CDR3 DNA sequence: TGTGCCAGCAGCTTAGAGGAGGGGGACAGGGCCTCCCATGGGCAGTACTTC. The full variable domain, its missing parts supplied by reference TRBV7-3 and TRBJ2-7, is GAGVSQTPSNKVTEKGKYVELRCDPISGHTALYWYRQSLGQGPEFLIYFQGTGAADDSGLPNDRFFAVRPEGSVSTLKIQRTERGDSAVYLCASSLEEGDRASHGQYFGPGTRLTVT.

The gene calls are TRBV16 and TRBJ1-4; 8 nucleotides align to TRBD1. Unmatched junction bases numbered 2, after V lost 0 bases and J lost 5 bases. CDR3 length: 15 amino acids. Germline V lookup: CDR1 KGHSY, CDR2 FQNENV. The CDR3 nucleotides read TGTGCCAGCAGCCAATCCCGGACAGGGAATGAAAAACTGTTTTTT. Translated: CASSQSRTGNEKLFF.

The chain recombines TRBV7-2 with TRBJ2-7; D is possibly TRBD2 (5 bases). Trimming shortened V by 2 bases and J by 3 bases, and 11 bases separated the two germline ends. There are 14 residues in the CDR3. Germline-derived CDR1 and CDR2 are SGHTA and FQGNSA. The CDR3: CASSLIGRDYEQYF. The CDR3 coding sequence is TGTGCCAGCAGCTTAATAGGACGGGACTACGAGCAGTACTTC.

This clone was recorded only once. The chain recombines TRBV7-9 with TRBJ2-7; D is possibly TRBD1 (6 bases). V was trimmed by 1 base and J by 4 bases, leaving 8 bases between them. Germline V CDR1 and CDR2: SEHNR, FQNEAQ (reference sequence). The CDR3 runs to 13 residues. CDR3 residues: CASSLGDRYEQYF. The CDR3 nucleotides read TGTGCCAGCAGCTTAGGTGACAGGTACGAGCAGTACTTC. The whole variable domain, filled in from reference TRBV7-9 and TRBJ2-7, reads DTGVSQNPRHKITKRGQNVTFRCDPISEHNRLYWYRQTLGQGPEFLTYFQNEAQLEKSRLLSDRFSAERPKGSFSTLEIQRTEQGDSAMYLCASSLGDRYEQYFGPGTRLTVT.

This chain joins TRBV28 and TRBJ2-5; D perhaps matches TRBD2 (5 bases). The DNA end favors TRBJ2-7, so the J call may be wrong. This CDR3 has 13 amino acids. The germline CDR1 and CDR2 sequences are MDHEN and SYDVKM. Written as DNA, the CDR3 is TGTGCCACCACGGGGTCTACAACCTACGAGCAGTACTTC. Residues: CATTGSTTYEQYF.

This clone was found a few times. The DNA for the CDR3 is TGTGCCAGCAGCCTCGCCGGGTATCCACAGCAGTATTTT. The encoded protein is CASSLAGYPQQYF. The chain links TRBV5-4 to TRBJ2-3, with D unclear. The CDR3 spans 13 residues. Germline V gene sequence: CDR1 SGHNT, CDR2 YYREEE (reference sequence). V gave up 4 bases and J gave up 11 bases, with 17 bases separating them.

The chain joins TRBV7-9 to TRBJ1-1, with a weak D call TRBD1 (5 bases). The CDR3 is 14 amino acids. Per the germline V gene, CDR1 is SEHNR and CDR2 is FQNEAQ (reference sequence). V was clipped by 5 bases and J by 4 bases, with 14 bases between them. The CDR3 DNA reads TGTGCCAGCAGCCCCAGTCGGGGGGGCACTGAAGCTTTCTTT. Protein sequence: CASSPSRGGTEAFF.

The chain has TRBV5-1 and TRBJ2-3; the D is unclear. Germline V gene data show CDR1 as SGHRS and CDR2 as YFSETQ. V lost 4 bases, J lost 1 base, and 16 bases lay in between. This CDR3 contains 16 residues. CDR3 DNA: TGCGCCAGCAGCGACCGTCCCCCGGGTGGCACAGATACGCAGTATTTT. Amino acid sequence: CASSDRPPGGTDTQYF. The variable domain in full, with the rest retrieved from reference TRBV5-1 and TRBJ2-3, is KAGVTQTPRYLIKTRGQQVTLSCSPISGHRSVSWYQQTPGQGLQFLFEYFSETQRNKGNFPGRFSGRQFSNSRSEMNVSTLELGDSALYLCASSDRPPGGTDTQYFGPGTRLTVL.

V is TRBV7-9 and J is TRBJ2-7, with 8 bases matching TRBD2. With 8 bases clipped from V and 0 bases from J, the junction kept 9 bases outside the gene matches. The CDR3 has 15 amino acids. Germline CDR1 is SEHNR and CDR2 is FQNEAQ (reference sequence). CDR3 residues: CASASGGTHSYEQYF. The CDR3 nucleotides read TGTGCCAGCGCCTCGGGGGGGACCCACTCCTACGAGCAGTACTTC.